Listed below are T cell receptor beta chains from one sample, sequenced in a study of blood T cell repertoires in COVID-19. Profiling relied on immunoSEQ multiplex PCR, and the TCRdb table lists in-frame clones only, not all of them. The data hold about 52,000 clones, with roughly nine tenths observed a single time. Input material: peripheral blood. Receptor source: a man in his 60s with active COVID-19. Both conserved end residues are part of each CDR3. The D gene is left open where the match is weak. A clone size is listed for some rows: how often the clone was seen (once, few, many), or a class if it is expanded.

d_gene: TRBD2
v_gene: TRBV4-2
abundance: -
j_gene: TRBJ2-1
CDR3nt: TGTGCCAGCAGCCAAGATACGCTAGCGGGCAACTCCTACAATGAGCAGTTCTTC
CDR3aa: CASSQDTLAGNSYNEQFF

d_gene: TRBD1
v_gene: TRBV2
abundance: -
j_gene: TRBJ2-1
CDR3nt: TGTGCCAGCACCATCCGGGACAGGCAGTTCTTC
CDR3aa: CASTIRDRQFF

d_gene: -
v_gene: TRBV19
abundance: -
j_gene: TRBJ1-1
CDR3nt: TGTGCCAGTAGTATAGGGGGAGGGGCTGGCACTGAAGCTTTCTTT
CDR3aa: CASSIGGGAGTEAFF

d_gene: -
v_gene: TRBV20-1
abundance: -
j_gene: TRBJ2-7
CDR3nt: TGCAGTGCTAGAGATGTTGAGGTCTCTTTC
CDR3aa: CSARDVEVSF

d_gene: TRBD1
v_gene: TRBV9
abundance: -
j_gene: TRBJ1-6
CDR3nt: TGTGCCAGCAGCGTGGGACAGGGTCACAATTCACCCCTCCACTTT
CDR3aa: CASSVGQGHNSPLHF

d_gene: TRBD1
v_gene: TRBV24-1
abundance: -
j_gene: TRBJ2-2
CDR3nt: TGTGCCACCAGGGGGACAGGGTCCGGGGAGCTGTTTTTT
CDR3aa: CATRGTGSGELFF

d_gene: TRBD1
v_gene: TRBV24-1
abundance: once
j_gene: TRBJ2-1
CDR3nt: TGTGCCACCAGTGACTACGGACAGGGGGGTTGGAATGAGCAGTTCTTC
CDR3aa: CATSDYGQGGWNEQFF

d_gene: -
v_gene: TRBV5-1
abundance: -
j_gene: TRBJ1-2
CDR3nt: TGCGCCAGCAGCCTCTTGGGGGGGGGCTATGGCTACACCTTC
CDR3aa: CASSLLGGGYGYTF

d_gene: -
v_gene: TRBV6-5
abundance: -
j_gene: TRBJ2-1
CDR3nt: TGTGCCAGCAGTTACTCAACGGGGTACAATGAGCAGTTCTTC
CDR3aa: CASSYSTGYNEQFF

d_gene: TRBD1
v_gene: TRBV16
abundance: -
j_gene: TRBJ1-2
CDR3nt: TGTGCCAGCAGCCAACTGGGCGACAGGGAACGAGACACCTTC
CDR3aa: CASSQLGDRERDTF